This TCR beta chain was sequenced in a study of blood T cell repertoires in COVID-19. Overall study context: The United States, Italy and Spain were the sources of the acute and convalescent COVID-19 samples. In each case, the material was cDNA or gDNA derived from T cells, B-cell-depleted T cells, or PBMCs.

The trim removed 0 bases at V and 6 bases at J, leaving 1 base unmatched. Per the germline V gene, CDR1 is LGHNA and CDR2 is YNFKEQ. The CDR3 covers 14 residues. Study processing details: Nucleated cell number was recorded as an estimate derived from reference gene primer amplification. The data were produced by immunoSEQ multiplex PCR, yet TCRdb's version contains in-frame clones alone and is incomplete. For V, J and clone size, that table is used; D and trimming come from the DNA. The profile shows 260,000 or so clones, approximately 84% of them singletons. The rearrangement joins TRBV4-2 to TRBJ2-1, with 8 bases aligning to TRBD1. The origin of this receptor is a human donor in a cohort sampled during active COVID-19. Sequencing used peripheral blood. The CDR3 protein is CASSQEDRANEQFF. CDR3 DNA: TGTGCCAGCAGCCAAGAGGACAGGGCCAATGAGCAGTTCTTC.